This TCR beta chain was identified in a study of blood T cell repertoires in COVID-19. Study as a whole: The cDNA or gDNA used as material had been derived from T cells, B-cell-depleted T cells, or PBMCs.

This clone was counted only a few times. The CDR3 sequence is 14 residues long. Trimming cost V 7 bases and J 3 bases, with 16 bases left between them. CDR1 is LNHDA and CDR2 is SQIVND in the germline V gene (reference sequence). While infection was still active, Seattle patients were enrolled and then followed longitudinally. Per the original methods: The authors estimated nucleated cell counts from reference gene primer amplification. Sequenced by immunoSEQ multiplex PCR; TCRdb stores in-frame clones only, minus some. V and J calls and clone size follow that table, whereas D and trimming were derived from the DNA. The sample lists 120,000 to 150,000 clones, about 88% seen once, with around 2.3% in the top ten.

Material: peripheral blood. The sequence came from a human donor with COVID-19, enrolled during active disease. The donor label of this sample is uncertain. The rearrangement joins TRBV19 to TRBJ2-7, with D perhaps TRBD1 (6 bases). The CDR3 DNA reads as TGTGCCAGTAAGGGACAATCTGACCACTACGAGCAGTACTTC. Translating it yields CASKGQSDHYEQYF. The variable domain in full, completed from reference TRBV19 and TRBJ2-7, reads DGGITQSPKYLFRKEGQNVTLSCEQNLNHDAMYWYRQDPGQGLRLIYYSQIVNDFQKGDIAEGYSVSREKKESFPLTVTSAQKNPTAFYLCASKGQSDHYEQYFGPGTRLTVT.